This TCR beta chain is drawn from a study of graft-versus-host responses after intestinal transplantation. Of note for this clone: The antigen is unknown.

The CDR3 consists of 14 residues. Germline-derived CDR1 and CDR2 are MDHEN and SYDVKM. The junction had 6 bases not matched to a gene; V was cut back by 4 bases and J by 8 bases. Some clones are missing from TCRdb's copy, which holds only in-frame ones; the method was immunoSEQ multiplex PCR. The sample holds about 86,000 clones, 91% seen once. The genes are TRBV28 and TRBJ2-4; 9 bases align to TRBD1. This receptor was obtained from a human donor who received an intestinal transplant. Sequences were derived from unstimulated CD8+ T cells sorted from spleen or lymph node cells, sampled before intestinal transplant. This CDR3 is CASSSRDREDIQYF. For the CDR3, the DNA is TGTGCCAGCAGTTCTCGGGACAGGGAGGACATTCAGTACTTC.